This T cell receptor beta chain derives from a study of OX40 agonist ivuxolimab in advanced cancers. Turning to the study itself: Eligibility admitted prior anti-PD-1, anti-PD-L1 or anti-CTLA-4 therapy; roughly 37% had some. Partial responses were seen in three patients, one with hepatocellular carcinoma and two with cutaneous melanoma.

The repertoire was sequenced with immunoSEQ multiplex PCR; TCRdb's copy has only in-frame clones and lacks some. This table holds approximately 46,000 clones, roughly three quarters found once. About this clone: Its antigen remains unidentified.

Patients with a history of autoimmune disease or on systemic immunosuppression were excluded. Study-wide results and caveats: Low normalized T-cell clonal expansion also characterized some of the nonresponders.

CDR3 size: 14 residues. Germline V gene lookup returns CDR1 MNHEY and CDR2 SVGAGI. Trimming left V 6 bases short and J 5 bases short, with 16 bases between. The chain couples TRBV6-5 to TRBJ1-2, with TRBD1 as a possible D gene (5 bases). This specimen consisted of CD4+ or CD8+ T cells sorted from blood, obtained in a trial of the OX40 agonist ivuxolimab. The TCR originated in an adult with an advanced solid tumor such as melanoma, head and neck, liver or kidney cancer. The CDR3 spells CASRSPRDGYGYTF. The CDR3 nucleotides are TGTGCCAGCAGATCTCCCCGGGACGGATATGGCTACACCTTC.